Listed here is a single T cell receptor (beta chain). Its target is not known. Germline values: CDR1 MGHRA, CDR2 YSYEKL. After removal of 1 base from V and 5 bases from J, the junction contained 5 bases not matched to a gene. This CDR3 comprises 15 residues. Every participant gave one or more pre-ART and two or more post-ART PBMC samples. An immunoSEQ assay, version v3.0, was performed at survey level. Only in-frame clones appear in the TCRdb table, and some are missing; sequencing was by immunoSEQ multiplex PCR. Found here are tens of thousands of clones, 80% to 90% of them singletons; the top ten hold roughly 7%. The data belong to a study of long-term antiretroviral therapy in people with HIV. Study observations and caveats: Repertoire composition at all time points was dominated by clones that had expanded before ART. Upon ART, diversity increased but remained lower than transplant donor controls.

Material: unsorted PBMCs, obtained about 5 years before starting antiretroviral therapy. This chain joins TRBV4-1 and TRBJ2-1; 7 bases agree with TRBD1. The receptor was derived from a man in his fifties or sixties with HIV. The CDR3 loop reads CASSQGQGWNNEQFF. CDR3 in DNA: TGCGCCAGCAGCCAAGGACAGGGATGGAACAATGAGCAGTTCTTC.